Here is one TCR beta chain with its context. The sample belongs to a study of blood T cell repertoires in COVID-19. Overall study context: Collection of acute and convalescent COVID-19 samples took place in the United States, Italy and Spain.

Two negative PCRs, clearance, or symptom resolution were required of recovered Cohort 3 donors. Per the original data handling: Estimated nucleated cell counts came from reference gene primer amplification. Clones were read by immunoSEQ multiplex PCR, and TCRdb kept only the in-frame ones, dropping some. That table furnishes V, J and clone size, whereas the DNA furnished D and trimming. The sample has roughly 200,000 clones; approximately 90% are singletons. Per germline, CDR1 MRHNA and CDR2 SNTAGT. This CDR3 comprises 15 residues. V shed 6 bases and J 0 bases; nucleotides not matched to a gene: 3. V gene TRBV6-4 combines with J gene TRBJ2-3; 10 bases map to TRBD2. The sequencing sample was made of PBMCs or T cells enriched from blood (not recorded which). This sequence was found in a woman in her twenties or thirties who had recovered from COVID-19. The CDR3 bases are TGTGCCAGCAGCGCTAGCGGGGGTAGCACAGATACGCAGTATTTT. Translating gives CASSASGGSTDTQYF.